These T cell receptor beta chains were read from a single sample in a study of T cell changes during pregnancy in multiple sclerosis. The data were produced by immunoSEQ multiplex PCR, yet TCRdb's version contains in-frame clones alone and is incomplete. The table has some 56,000 clones, approximately 90% seen once; the top ten hold around 3%. The material was peripheral blood, obtained in the third trimester of pregnancy. The receptor set was obtained from a female donor in good health, enrolled as a control in a pregnancy study. CDR3s include the opening cysteine and the closing phenylalanine or tryptophan. Each record gives: D gene, J gene, V gene, clone size, CDR3 DNA, CDR3 protein. A D gene is named only where the DNA matches it firmly. Clone size is shown for a subset of rows, as once, few, many or a class of expanded clone.

>TRBD1|TRBJ1-2|TRBV29-1|once
TGCAGCGTTGAGCTGAACAGGGGGCGAAGCTATGGCTACACCTTC
CSVELNRGRSYGYTF
>.|TRBJ2-7|TRBV10-2|once
TGCGCCAGCGCACGAGATTTGAGCGGGCGAGCCTACGAGCAGTACTTC
CASARDLSGRAYEQYF
>TRBD1|TRBJ1-2|TRBV15|.
TGTGCCACCAGCGATACGCTACAGGGGCTCTGGGGCTACACCTTC
CATSDTLQGLWGYTF
>.|TRBJ1-1|TRBV5-4|.
TGTGCCAGCAGCTTGGGGCGGTTCACTGAAGCTTTCTTT
CASSLGRFTEAFF
>TRBD1|TRBJ1-3|TRBV5-4|.
TGTGCCAGCAGTCCGGGACAGGCTGTCTCTGGAAACACCATATATTTT
CASSPGQAVSGNTIYF
>TRBD1|TRBJ2-1|TRBV7-8|.
TGTGCCAGCAGCTCGAACAGGGGTAATGAGCAGTTCTTC
CASSSNRGNEQFF
>TRBD2|TRBJ2-1|TRBV2|.
TGTGCCAGCAGTGAACTAGCGGGGGAGCGGCCCCAGTTCTTC
CASSELAGERPQFF
>TRBD1|TRBJ2-1|TRBV6-1|.
TGTGCCAGCAGCGCCGGGACAGGGTCCTACAATGAGCAGTTCTTC
CASSAGTGSYNEQFF
>TRBD1|TRBJ1-2|TRBV5-1|.
TGCGCCAGCAGCAACCATCCCGGGACAGGGGAGTATGGCTACACCTTC
CASSNHPGTGEYGYTF
>TRBD1|TRBJ1-2|TRBV28|.
TGTGCCAGCAGTCGGACAGGGGGCGAGGACTATGGCTACACCTTC
CASSRTGGEDYGYTF
>TRBD2|TRBJ2-5|TRBV11-2|.
TGTGCCAGCACCCAGGGGGTAGCGGGGGGTCGGGAGACCCAGTACTTC
CASTQGVAGGRETQYF
>.|TRBJ1-6|TRBV6-5|.
TGTGCCAGCAGTTACGCGGCCGCGGATTCACCCCTCCACTTT
CASSYAAADSPLHF
>TRBD1|TRBJ1-5|TRBV7-6|.
TGTGCCAGCAGCACGACAGGGGTTAATCAGCCCCAGCATTTT
CASSTTGVNQPQHF
>.|TRBJ1-2|TRBV5-4|.
TGTGCCAGCAGCGTCGGACAGACCTATGGCTACACCTTC
CASSVGQTYGYTF
>TRBD2|TRBJ2-1|TRBV18|.
TGTGCCAGCTCACCACCACCCGGCCAGCGGGATTTCGCCTACAATGAGCAGTTCTTC
CASSPPPGQRDFAYNEQFF
>.|TRBJ2-3|TRBV27|.
TGTGCCAGCAGTTCCCGAGGGACAGATACGCAGTATTTT
CASSSRGTDTQYF
>TRBD1|TRBJ1-5|TRBV4-3|once
TGCGCCAGCAGCCAGACAGACAGGGGTCAACAGCCCCAGCATTTT
CASSQTDRGQQPQHF
>TRBD1|TRBJ1-6|TRBV6-5|few
TGTGCCAGCAGTCGACAGGGAGGATCACCCCTCCACTTT
CASSRQGGSPLHF
>TRBD1|TRBJ1-3|TRBV19|.
TGTGCCAGTAGTGAGACAGGGGTTAACACCATATATTTT
CASSETGVNTIYF
>.|TRBJ1-3|TRBV9|.
TGTGCCAGCAGCACTGAGGGCTCTGGAAACACCATATATTTT
CASSTEGSGNTIYF
>TRBD1|TRBJ1-6|TRBV19|.
TGTGCCAGTAGTATAGGCCGGGACAGGGGGCAAGAGTCCTATAATTCACCCCTCCACTTT
CASSIGRDRGQESYNSPLHF
>TRBD2|TRBJ2-2|TRBV7-3|.
TGTGCCAGCAGCTCCCTAGCGGGGGCGACCAACACCGGGGAGCTGTTTTTT
CASSSLAGATNTGELFF
>TRBD2|TRBJ2-6|TRBV2|.
TGTGCCAGCACTGTAGGGACTACTGCTGGGGCCAACGTCCTGACTTTC
CASTVGTTAGANVLTF
>.|TRBJ2-2|TRBV6-1|.
TGTGCCAGCAGTGACGGGACAGGGGAGCTGTTTTTT
CASSDGTGELFF
>.|TRBJ2-2|TRBV29-1|.
TGCAGCGCTCGGACAGCGGTCACCGGGGAGCTGTTTTTT
CSARTAVTGELFF
>.|TRBJ1-5|TRBV19|few
TGTGCCAGTAGTATAGGACAGGCGATCAATCAGCCCCAGCATTTT
CASSIGQAINQPQHF
>.|TRBJ2-1|TRBV28|.
TGTGCCAGCACCCAAGGAGGGAGCTACAATGAGCAGTTCTTC
CASTQGGSYNEQFF
>TRBD1|TRBJ1-1|TRBV7-9|.
TGTGCCAGCAGCCATGACAGGGGACAGGCGTCTGAAGCTTTCTTT
CASSHDRGQASEAFF
>.|TRBJ2-5|TRBV10-3|.
TGTGCCATCAGTGAGTTTGGGGGGGCAGGAGAGACCCAGTACTTC
CAISEFGGAGETQYF
>TRBD2|TRBJ2-3|TRBV5-1|.
TGCGCCAGCAGCAAAAAACATCCGGGACTAGCGGTAACTAGCACAGATACGCAGTATTTT
CASSKKHPGLAVTSTDTQYF
>.|TRBJ1-4|TRBV29-1|.
TGCAGCGTTGAATCGGAGGGGTCATTGGAAAAACTGTTTTTT
CSVESEGSLEKLFF
>TRBD1|TRBJ2-3|TRBV10-3|.
TGTGCCATCAGTGACCGGGACAGACTATTGGATACGCAGTATTTT
CAISDRDRLLDTQYF
>TRBD1|TRBJ2-7|TRBV4-3|.
TGCGCCAGCAGCCTGGGACAGGGGGCTTACGAGCAGTACTTC
CASSLGQGAYEQYF
>.|TRBJ2-7|TRBV5-6|.
TGTGCCAGCAGCTTGGGGGGGGTCTCCTACGAGCAGTACTTC
CASSLGGVSYEQYF
>TRBD1|TRBJ1-1|TRBV7-8|.
TGTGCCAGCAGCTTAACAGGGGGCACTGAAGCTTTCTTT
CASSLTGGTEAFF
>.|TRBJ1-1|TRBV19|once
TGTGCCAGTAGTCCCCTACAGGTGTTCGGGAACACTGAAGCTTTCTTT
CASSPLQVFGNTEAFF
>.|TRBJ1-1|TRBV18|.
TGTGCCAGCTCACGAACGAGTGTGGGCCAGACGAACACTGAAGCTTTCTTT
CASSRTSVGQTNTEAFF
>.|TRBJ2-6|TRBV2|once
TGTGCCAGCCAACAGAGCTCTGGGGCCAACGTCCTGACTTTC
CASQQSSGANVLTF
>.|TRBJ1-1|TRBV5-8|.
TGTGCCAGCAGCTTTCAGGGAAGAGGCACTGAAGCTTTCTTT
CASSFQGRGTEAFF
>.|TRBJ1-1|TRBV5-6|.
TGTGCCAGCACCGGCCAGGACACTGAAGCTTTCTTT
CASTGQDTEAFF
>.|TRBJ1-5|TRBV19|.
TGTGCCAGTAGTATAGTTTCCACAGGGTACCAGCCCCAGCATTTT
CASSIVSTGYQPQHF
>.|TRBJ1-5|TRBV7-2|.
TGTGCCAGCAGCTTAGCTCACGCGGGTTTTCAGCCCCAGCATTTT
CASSLAHAGFQPQHF
>TRBD1|TRBJ1-2|TRBV7-9|.
TGTGCCAGCAGCTTAAGTGACAGGGGGTACTATGGCTACACCTTC
CASSLSDRGYYGYTF
>TRBD1|TRBJ1-2|TRBV9|once
TGTGCCAGCAGCGCCAGCTCGGACAGGGGGAACTATGGCTACACCTTC
CASSASSDRGNYGYTF
>.|TRBJ1-1|TRBV5-5|.
TGTGCCAGCAGCTTGGCCGGGGATTGGGAAGCTTTCTTT
CASSLAGDWEAFF
>TRBD2|TRBJ2-1|TRBV5-4|.
TGTGCCAGCAGTTTGCCGGGACTAGCGGGAGACAATGAGCAGTTCTTC
CASSLPGLAGDNEQFF
>.|TRBJ2-7|TRBV7-9|.
TGTGCCAGCAGCTTAGGGCAGGACTACGAGCAGTACTTC
CASSLGQDYEQYF
>TRBD1|TRBJ2-1|TRBV9|.
TGTGCCAGCAGCCCCGGACAGGGTTCTAACAATGAGCAGTTCTTC
CASSPGQGSNNEQFF
>TRBD1|TRBJ1-2|TRBV7-6|.
TGTGCCAGCAGCCCAGGGGGCGCCGCCTATGGCTACACCTTC
CASSPGGAAYGYTF
>TRBD1|TRBJ2-1|TRBV5-4|.
TGTGCCAGCAGCGGAGGACCGGGGACAGTCAATGAGCAGTTCTTC
CASSGGPGTVNEQFF
>TRBD2|TRBJ2-7|TRBV19|.
TGTGCCAGTAGTCCAAGGACTAGCGGGGGGATCTACGAGCAGTACTTC
CASSPRTSGGIYEQYF
>TRBD1|TRBJ2-7|TRBV6-6|.
TGTGCCAGCAGGGAGACAGGGGTCTACGAGCAGTACTTC
CASRETGVYEQYF